The 14 T cell receptor beta chains in this list originate from one sample, sequenced in a study of blood T cells in healthy people across ages. A J-beta primer mix and a sample-barcoded 5' primer were used in a second PCR of about 7 to 12 cycles. TCRdb used MiXCR to reprocess the 5' RACE reads, holding one entry per CDR3 protein. The table includes about 1.5 million distinct CDR3 sequences, less than 45% detected once. The sequenced sample consisted of blood. The source is a woman aged 18 to 35 in good health.

The genes are TRBV6-6 and TRBJ1-4, with a weak D call TRBD1 (5 bases). From germline, CDR1 is MNHNY and CDR2 SVGAGI (reference sequence). Trimming left V 9 bases short and J 0 bases short, with 14 bases between. The CDR3 runs 15 residues. The CDR3 region is CASNTGPATNEKLFF. The CDR3 DNA is TGTGCCAGTAATACGGGGCCTGCAACTAATGAAAAACTGTTTTTT.

V is TRBV20-1 and J is TRBJ2-1; TRBD2 matches at 7 bases. The trim removed 2 bases at V and 10 bases at J, leaving 23 bases unmatched. The V gene's germline CDR1 is DFQATT and CDR2 SNEGSKA (reference sequence). The CDR3 has 18 amino acids. The CDR3 DNA sequence: TGCAGTGCTAGATCACCCGAACCGCAACCTTTTAGCGGGCCCGAGCAGTTCTTC. Translation gives CSARSPEPQPFSGPEQFF.

This sequence joins TRBV27 and TRBJ2-7; TRBD1 is a possible D gene (5 bases). The CDR3 totals 16 residues. V lost 3 bases, J lost 5 bases, and 20 bases lay in between. Germline assignment: CDR1 MNHEY and CDR2 SMNVEV (reference sequence). For the CDR3, the DNA is TGTGCCAGCAGTTTTAGGGGTGTGGGGCTTGGACACGAGCAGTACTTC. The encoded protein is CASSFRGVGLGHEQYF.

CDR3 DNA sequence: TGTGCCAGCAGTTCCCGGACAGTTTCAGCAGATACGCAGTATTTT. Its translation is CASSSRTVSADTQYF. The chain is built from TRBV28 and TRBJ2-3; possibly TRBD1 for D (6 bases). Germline loops: CDR1 MDHEN, CDR2 SYDVKM. The CDR3 has 15 amino acids. V was clipped by 4 bases and J by 4 bases, with 15 bases between them.

This clonotype is a singleton in its sample. In nucleotides, the CDR3 is TGTGCCACCAGTGATTATGGTAGAGAGACCCAGTACTTC. Protein sequence: CATSDYGRETQYF. The V gene is TRBV14, the J gene TRBJ2-5; D remains unclear. This CDR3 has 13 residues. Per germline, CDR1 SGHDN and CDR2 FVKESK. The ends were cut back, 10 bases at V and 4 bases at J, with 16 bases in the middle.

This clonotype is a singleton in its sample. The V gene is TRBV20-1, the J gene TRBJ2-5; 10 bases fit TRBD2. The DNA end is a closer match to TRBJ2-7, so the J assignment may be wrong. Germline V gene sequence: CDR1 DFQATT, CDR2 SNEGSKA (reference sequence). CDR3 length equals 14 residues. Written as DNA, the CDR3 is TGCAGTGCTCCAAGAGCGGGGGGGCCATACGAGCAGTACTTC. Encoded protein: CSAPRAGGPYEQYF.

V is TRBV6-6 and J is TRBJ1-1, with D possibly matching TRBD1 (5 bases). Germline loops: CDR1 MNHNY, CDR2 SVGAGI (reference sequence). The V gene lost 7 bases and the J gene lost 4 bases, with 16 bases spanning the gap. The CDR3 is 14 amino acids. The CDR3 protein is CASTRVRAGTEAFF. DNA of the CDR3: TGTGCCAGCACCAGGGTTCGCGCCGGCACTGAAGCTTTCTTT.

This clonotype was seen only a few times. The chain has TRBV4-3 and TRBJ2-7; D may match TRBD1 or TRBD2 (5 bases each). Germline V gene sequence: CDR1 LGHNA, CDR2 YSLEER. The V end lost 3 bases, the J end lost 5 bases, and 14 bases lay between the germline ends. There are 14 residues in the CDR3. DNA of the CDR3: TGCGCCAGCAGCCAGGGTTCCGGGACCCACGAGCAGTACTTC. Translating gives CASSQGSGTHEQYF.

This clonotype turned up a few times. This chain uses TRBV12-3 or TRBV12-4 with TRBJ2-3, with 11 bases identical to TRBD1. There are 16 residues in the CDR3. The V segment lost 7 bases and the J segment 7 bases; nucleotides outside the gene matches: 13. CDR3 DNA sequence: TGTGCCAGCACCTATAGGACAGGGGGCGATGGGTATACGCAGTATTTT. It encodes CASTYRTGGDGYTQYF.

The sample holds many counts of this clonotype. The chain combines TRBV7-9 with TRBJ2-7; D gene ambiguous. The length of the CDR3 is 14 residues. V was clipped by 5 bases and J by 5 bases, with 16 bases between them. Germline V gene data show CDR1 as SEHNR and CDR2 as FQNEAQ (reference sequence). CDR3 in amino acids: CASSNDLSQNEQYF. DNA of the CDR3: TGTGCCAGCAGCAACGATTTAAGTCAGAACGAGCAGTACTTC.

This clonotype was counted only a few times. The chain recombines TRBV29-1 with TRBJ2-6; no clear D gene. Trimming took 5 bases from V and 0 from J, leaving 5 bases between them. Germline V gives CDR1 SQVTM, CDR2 ANQGSEA. This CDR3 spans 13 amino acids. CDR3 sequence (DNA): TGCAGCGTTTTGGGCTCTGGGGCCAACGTCCTGACTTTC. Translating it yields CSVLGSGANVLTF.

This clonotype was recorded a few times. This rearrangement joins TRBV7-8 to TRBJ2-1; a possible D gene is TRBD1 (6 bases). Trimming stripped 5 bases from V and 0 bases from J, with 14 bases between. The V gene's germline CDR1 is SGHVS and CDR2 FQNEAQ. The CDR3 contains 16 residues. In DNA form, the CDR3 reads TGTGCCAGCAGCGCTTACGACAGGAGCTCCTACAATGAGCAGTTCTTC. It yields the protein CASSAYDRSSYNEQFF.

This clonotype was seen a few times. The DNA of the CDR3 is TGTGCCAGCAGCTTTGGTTCCGGGGCTCCCTCCGAGCAGTACTTC. Its protein is CASSFGSGAPSEQYF. The rearrangement joins TRBV7-2 to TRBJ2-7; D may match TRBD1 or TRBD2 (5 bases each). V lost 3 bases to trimming and J lost 6 bases, with 18 bases between them. The CDR3 runs to 15 residues. The germline CDR1 and CDR2 sequences are SGHTA and FQGNSA.

This clonotype was detected many times. The CDR3 DNA reads TGCAGTGCTAAGGAATGGTCCTCCGGGAGTTCACCCCTCCACTTT. This translates into CSAKEWSSGSSPLHF. The V and J genes are TRBV20-1 and TRBJ1-6, with unresolved D. The CDR3 contains 15 residues. The V gene lost 4 bases and the J gene lost 9 bases, with 19 bases spanning the gap. CDR1 is DFQATT, CDR2 SNEGSKA, per germline (reference sequence).